This T cell receptor (beta chain) is from a study of CD8 T cell repertoires and HIV-1 epitope variants. In the study overall: Each of Twenty-five Gag and Nef epitope peptides stimulated a separate culture. Enriched T cells were co-cultured with equal autologous T cell-negative cells. Cultures ran approximately 10 days, with IL-2, IL-7 and IL-15 added on days 3 and 7. Notes on the study in general: The TAALDMSHF plasma variant had no responses, unlike KF9 (about 5 clonotypes) and HW9 (one).

Turning to this clone: The target antigen is unknown.

Per the germline V gene, CDR1 is SGHVS and CDR2 is FNYEAQ. The CDR3 consists of 19 residues. The ends lost 3 bases at V and 0 bases at J; junction bases unmatched: 10. Profiling relied on immunoSEQ multiplex PCR, and the TCRdb table lists in-frame clones only, not all of them. The sample holds around 2,500 clones, about 61% seen once. The sequence was obtained from a male donor with HIV. Source material: cultured CD8+ T cells derived from PBMCs. J is TRBJ2-1 and V is TRBV7-6, with 11 bases aligning to TRBD2. CDR3 bases: TGTGCCAGCAGCTTCCAGGATAGCGGGGGGGCGAGCTCCTACAATGAGCAGTTCTTC. As protein: CASSFQDSGGASSYNEQFF.